This T cell receptor (beta chain) was obtained from a study of beta chain features in type 1 diabetes. Points from the study as a whole: Any HLA type influence on TCRB rearrangement was left unresolved here. Moderate but significant shortening of TCRB CDR3s was recorded in all four CD4+ subsets from Type 1 diabetes patients.

In this sample, this clone turned up a few times. Its antigen is not known. The whole isolated RNA underwent reverse transcription, so sequencing captured expressed TCRB transcripts. Libraries were prepared by immunoSEQ multiplex PCR; TCRdb keeps only in-frame clonotypes and omits some of them. Here the sample spans about 180,000 clones, about 12% being singletons. This CDR3 contains 15 residues. Germline loops: CDR1 SNHLY, CDR2 FYNNEI. J lost 7 bases, V lost 4 bases, and 10 bases had no gene match. The rearrangement joins TRBV2 to TRBJ1-5, with 7 positions matching TRBD1. The receptor comes from a woman aged 18-29 years in good health. Sequencing input: central memory CD4+ T cells from blood. The CDR3 nucleotides are TGTGCCAGCAGTGCCACGCAGGGGGTAAGGCAGCCCCAGCATTTT. The encoded protein is CASSATQGVRQPQHF.